These 31 T cell receptor beta chains share one sample of origin, sequenced in a study of T-cell memory formation after mild COVID-19. TCRdb redid the calling of the 5' RACE reads with MiXCR, one entry per CDR3 protein. This table has a few hundred thousand distinct CDR3 sequences, approximately 21% appearing once. The sample taken for sequencing was PBMCs or a T cell subset sorted from them (not recorded which). Receptor source: an adult woman who had mild COVID-19 (a few samples of this study predate the infection). Cell type and time point are not known.

The chain links TRBV4-1 to TRBJ1-2; D gene uncertain. The CDR3 runs 15 residues. Per germline, CDR1 MGHRA and CDR2 YSYEKL. V was shortened by 0 bases and J by 0 bases, with 8 bases between the two germline ends. Here the CDR3 DNA reads TGCGCCAGCAGCCAAGATCTTTCAGCTAACTATGGCTACACCTTC. Protein: CASSQDLSANYGYTF.

The genes are TRBV4-2 and TRBJ2-3; 14 nucleotides line up with TRBD2. Germline CDR1 LGHNA, CDR2 YNFKEQ. The CDR3 runs to 16 residues. V shed 0 bases and J 6 bases; nucleotides not matched to a gene: 2. The CDR3, as DNA: TGTGCCAGCAGCCAAGATGGGACTAGCGGGAGTGATACGCAGTATTTT. Amino acid sequence: CASSQDGTSGSDTQYF.

This clonotype was counted a few times. The genes are TRBV29-1 and TRBJ2-2; D might be TRBD1 or TRBD2, each matching 5 bases. CDR3 length: 15 residues. Germline CDR1 and CDR2: SQVTM and ANQGSEA. The V and J ends lost 6 bases and 6 bases respectively, with 20 bases between them. The CDR3 sequence is CSVRRGGLGPGELFF. The CDR3 nucleotides are TGCAGCGTACGAAGGGGCGGATTGGGACCCGGGGAGCTGTTTTTT.

CDR3 sequence reads: CASSRDAGLNEQFF. The CDR3 DNA follows: TGTGCCAGTAGTAGAGACGCCGGACTTAATGAGCAGTTCTTC. The V gene is TRBV19, the J gene TRBJ2-1; D is possibly TRBD2 (5 bases). The CDR3 is 14 amino acids. Germline assignment: CDR1 LNHDA and CDR2 SQIVND (reference sequence). The V end lost 4 bases, the J end lost 7 bases, and 14 bases lay between the germline ends.

In its sample, this clonotype was seen a few times. This rearrangement joins TRBV12-3 or TRBV12-4 to TRBJ2-1; tentative D call: TRBD2 (6 bases). Trimming cost V 3 bases and J 0 bases, with 9 bases left between them. CDR3 size: 15 residues. CDR3 protein: CASSFDGSSYNEQFF. The DNA of the CDR3 is TGTGCCAGCAGTTTTGACGGGAGCTCCTACAATGAGCAGTTCTTC.

This rearrangement joins TRBV7-9 to TRBJ1-1; 8 bases align to TRBD1. V shed 4 bases and J 7 bases; nucleotides not matched to a gene: 11. The CDR3 length is 15 residues. In germline, CDR1 is SEHNR, CDR2 FQNEAQ (reference sequence). The CDR3 is CASSYWGDRGGEAFF. The CDR3 DNA reads TGTGCCAGCAGCTACTGGGGCGACAGGGGCGGTGAAGCTTTCTTT.

The genes are TRBV5-1 and TRBJ2-7, with 8 bases identical to TRBD1. The CDR3 loop spans 15 amino acids. Germline V gene sequence: CDR1 SGHRS, CDR2 YFSETQ. V trimming: 4 bases; J trimming: 2 bases; junction bases outside the gene matches: 8. The CDR3 region has the DNA TGCGCCAGCAGCCCCAGGGGGCGGGGAACCTACGAGCAGTACTTC. Its translation: CASSPRGRGTYEQYF.

This clonotype was detected a few times. Germline and junction disagree at one end, which may indicate a read error. The chain carries TRBV4-3 and TRBJ2-1, with 9 bases that match TRBD1. The CDR3 is 16 residues long. Looked up from germline, CDR1 is LGHNA and CDR2 is YSLEER. Here the CDR3 DNA reads TGCGCCAGCAGCCAAGATGGACAGGGGTGGCCGATGTATCTGTTCTTT. Its protein product is CASSQDGQGWPMYLFF.

This clonotype has a handful of counts. The chain couples TRBV5-1 to TRBJ2-2; D is perhaps TRBD2 (5 bases). The length of the CDR3 is 15 residues. Deletions cut 9 bases from V and 4 bases from J, with 19 bases between. Germline CDR1 is SGHRS and CDR2 is YFSETQ. CDR3 sequence: CATATGSGSTGELFF. CDR3 bases: TGCGCCACCGCAACGGGGTCGGGGAGCACCGGGGAGCTGTTTTTT.

The chain employs TRBV5-1 and TRBJ1-2, with a possible D match to TRBD1 (6 bases). Germline values: CDR1 SGHRS, CDR2 YFSETQ. This CDR3 is 16 amino acids long. The V end lost 4 bases, the J end lost 2 bases, and 18 bases lay between the germline ends. Here the CDR3 DNA reads TGCGCCAGCAGCCTGGAGGGTCAGGGGTTCAACTATGGCTACACCTTC. Its translation: CASSLEGQGFNYGYTF. Combining the CDR3 with reference TRBV5-1 and TRBJ1-2 gives the whole variable domain KAGVTQTPRYLIKTRGQQVTLSCSPISGHRSVSWYQQTPGQGLQFLFEYFSETQRNKGNFPGRFSGRQFSNSRSEMNVSTLELGDSALYLCASSLEGQGFNYGYTFGSGTRLTVV.

The rearrangement links TRBV20-1 to TRBJ1-5; possible D gene TRBD1, 6 bases. The CDR3 consists of 16 residues. Germline V gives CDR1 DFQATT, CDR2 SNEGSKA (reference sequence). Between the trimmed V and J ends, which lost 0 bases and 8 bases, there was a span of 20 bases. The CDR3 coding sequence is TGCAGTGCTAGAGAGTTTACTGGACTCCCAGGGGAGCCCCAGCATTTT. It translates to CSAREFTGLPGEPQHF.

This clonotype was seen only once. In DNA form, the CDR3 reads TGTGCCAGCAGCCAAGCCGCGGACAGAGGAAACACCATATATTTT. Translating gives CASSQAADRGNTIYF. This rearrangement joins TRBV4-2 to TRBJ1-3; maybe TRBD1 (6 bases). V lost 1 base and J lost 4, with 11 bases in between. Germline CDR1 and CDR2: LGHNA and YNFKEQ. The CDR3 runs to 15 residues.

The rearrangement uses TRBV5-8 and TRBJ2-5, with D perhaps TRBD1 or TRBD2 (5 bases each). The CDR3 consists of 14 residues. The germline CDR1 and CDR2 sequences are SGHTS and YDEGEE. The V and J ends lost 5 bases and 7 bases respectively, with 18 bases between them. The CDR3 sequence is CASSKRDSGATQYF. In DNA form, the CDR3 reads TGTGCCAGCAGTAAGCGAGACTCCGGGGCGACCCAGTACTTC. The full variable domain, its missing parts supplied by reference TRBV5-8 and TRBJ2-5, is EAGVTQSPTHLIKTRGQQATLRCSPISGHTSVYWYQQALGLGLQFLLWYDEGEERNRGNFPPRFSGRQFPNYSSELNVNALELEDSALYLCASSKRDSGATQYFGPGTRLLVL.

CDR3 amino acids: CASSPDRVDGYTF. CDR3 DNA sequence: TGTGCCAGCAGCCCAGACAGGGTGGATGGCTACACCTTC. V and J are TRBV7-9 and TRBJ1-2; 7 positions match TRBD1. In germline, CDR1 is SEHNR, CDR2 FQNEAQ (reference sequence). The CDR3 covers 13 residues. V trimming: 5 bases; J trimming: 6 bases; junction bases outside the gene matches: 6. Combining the CDR3 with reference TRBV7-9 and TRBJ1-2 gives the whole variable domain DTGVSQNPRHKITKRGQNVTFRCDPISEHNRLYWYRQTLGQGPEFLTYFQNEAQLEKSRLLSDRFSAERPKGSFSTLEIQRTEQGDSAMYLCASSPDRVDGYTFGSGTRLTVV.

This clonotype showed up just a few times. V gene TRBV11-3 combines with J gene TRBJ1-6; 7 positions agree with TRBD1. The V segment lost 1 base and the J segment 1 base; nucleotides outside the gene matches: 4. Germline CDR1 reads SGHNT; CDR2 reads YENEEA. The CDR3 has 17 residues. CDR3 coding DNA: TGTGCCAGCAGCTTAGGACAGGGCGGTTCCTATAATTCACCCCTCCACTTT. Translated, it gives CASSLGQGGSYNSPLHF.

In this sample, this clonotype turned up a few times. V gene TRBV7-8 combines with J gene TRBJ1-2, with no clear D. Between the trimmed V and J ends, which lost 8 bases and 0 bases, there was a span of 10 bases. The V gene's germline CDR1 is SGHVS and CDR2 FQNEAQ. The CDR3 is made up of 13 amino acids. The CDR3 spells CASQPPANYGYTF. The CDR3 nucleotides are TGTGCCAGCCAGCCCCCGGCTAACTATGGCTACACCTTC.

The chain is built from TRBV16 and TRBJ1-1; TRBD1 might be the D (6 bases). CDR3 length equals 15 residues. The V end lost 4 bases, the J end lost 1 base, and 13 bases lay between the germline ends. Germline-derived CDR1 and CDR2 are KGHSY and FQNENV. The CDR3 sequence: CASSRTTGRNTEAFF. CDR3 nucleotide sequence: TGTGCCAGCAGCCGGACCACAGGGCGGAACACTGAAGCTTTCTTT.

V and J are TRBV6-5 and TRBJ2-3; TRBD2 matches 8 bases. Trimming cost V 7 bases and J 10 bases; bases outside gene matches: 10. This CDR3 is built from 13 residues. CDR1 is MNHEY, CDR2 SVGAGI, per germline. The CDR3 protein is CASTRLAGSPQYF. In nucleotides, the CDR3 is TGTGCCAGCACGAGATTAGCGGGATCTCCGCAGTATTTT.

V usage is TRBV11-2 and J usage is TRBJ2-7; D may be TRBD1 (5 bases). V lost 3 bases to trimming and J lost 0 bases, with 9 bases between them. This CDR3 has 14 amino acids. Germline-derived CDR1 and CDR2 are SGHAT and FQNNGV. This CDR3 reads CASSFQGSSYEQYF. CDR3 in DNA: TGTGCCAGCAGCTTCCAGGGTAGCTCCTACGAGCAGTACTTC.

The rearrangement links TRBV9 to TRBJ1-1; TRBD1 aligns across 7 bases. The CDR3 has 14 residues. V dropped 3 bases and J dropped 5; count of bases not matched to a gene: 7. Germline-derived CDR1 and CDR2 are SGDLS and YYNGEE. As DNA, the CDR3 is TGTGCCAGCAGCGCCTGGGACAGAAATACTGAAGCTTTCTTT. It yields the protein CASSAWDRNTEAFF.

This clonotype was found a few times. This chain joins TRBV7-8 and TRBJ2-5, with 9 bases identical to TRBD1. CDR1 and CDR2 from the germline V gene are SGHVS and FQNEAQ. The CDR3 runs 15 residues. J gave up 4 bases and V 8 bases, and 11 bases lay outside the gene matches. CDR3 region: CASRVGQGLGETQYF. DNA of the CDR3: TGTGCCAGCCGCGTCGGACAGGGGCTGGGAGAGACCCAGTACTTC.

This clonotype was observed a handful of times. The rearrangement links TRBV10-2 to TRBJ2-2; D could derive from TRBD1 or TRBD2 (5 bases each). Trimming took off 6 bases at V and 9 bases at J, with 11 bases between the two ends. The CDR3 has 12 amino acids. Germline CDR1 WSHSY, CDR2 SAAADI. The CDR3 sequence: CASSPGRWELFF. CDR3 DNA: TGCGCCAGCAGCCCGGGACGGTGGGAGCTGTTTTTT.

This chain uses TRBV5-1 with TRBJ1-1; a possible D gene is TRBD1 (5 bases). This CDR3 is 16 amino acids long. The V gene's germline CDR1 is SGHRS and CDR2 YFSETQ. The ends were cut back, 6 bases at V and 0 bases at J, with 18 bases in the middle. CDR3 DNA sequence: TGCGCCAGCACCCGCTTGGGGGAGGGCATGAACACTGAAGCTTTCTTT. This translates into CASTRLGEGMNTEAFF.

The V call is TRBV7-9, the J call TRBJ2-7, with D perhaps matching TRBD1 or TRBD2 (5 bases each). CDR3 length equals 17 residues. V lost 0 bases to trimming and J lost 6 bases, with 21 bases between them. Germline V gene data show CDR1 as SEHNR and CDR2 as FQNEAQ (reference sequence). In DNA form, the CDR3 reads TGTGCCAGCAGCTTAGCGAGAGGGGCGGCCCCTGTTTTCGAGCAGTACTTC. Translating gives CASSLARGAAPVFEQYF.

The rearrangement uses TRBV6-6 and TRBJ1-1; 9 positions agree with TRBD1. This CDR3 has 15 residues. The ends lost 2 bases at V and 7 bases at J; junction bases unmatched: 8. CDR1 MNHNY and CDR2 SVGAGI come from the germline V gene (reference sequence). CDR3 coding DNA: TGTGCCAGCAGTTACACGACAGGGGGGAAGATTGAAGCTTTCTTT. It codes for CASSYTTGGKIEAFF.

This clonotype was found many times. The rearrangement links TRBV29-1 to TRBJ2-1; D gene ambiguous. Germline V lookup: CDR1 SQVTM, CDR2 ANQGSEA. The CDR3 contains 10 residues. The ends were cut back, 4 bases at V and 8 bases at J, with 6 bases in the middle. The CDR3 loop is CSVVLYEQFF. In nucleotides, the CDR3 is TGCAGCGTTGTCCTCTATGAGCAGTTCTTC.

A few counts support this clonotype. V usage is TRBV4-1 and J usage is TRBJ2-3; possibly TRBD2 for D (6 bases). The CDR3 spans 15 residues. V shed 3 bases and J shed 2 bases, with 12 bases lying between them. The germline V gene has CDR1 MGHRA and CDR2 YSYEKL. This CDR3 is CASSHRPGDTDTQYF. CDR3 coding DNA: TGCGCCAGCAGCCATCGACCGGGGGACACAGATACGCAGTATTTT.

This clonotype was counted between two and nine times. The chain carries TRBV18 and TRBJ2-1, with D possibly being TRBD2 (6 bases). Trimming cost V 4 bases and J 0 bases, with 19 bases left between them. Germline V gives CDR1 KGHSH, CDR2 LQKENI. The CDR3 extends over 18 amino acids. For the CDR3, the DNA is TGTGCCAGCTCACTACAAGTCCGCGGGGTTAGCTCCTACAATGAGCAGTTCTTC. This sequence encodes CASSLQVRGVSSYNEQFF.

This clonotype has a handful of counts. The chain employs TRBV5-1 and TRBJ1-1, with D perhaps matching TRBD1 (6 bases). The germline CDR1 and CDR2 sequences are SGHRS and YFSETQ. V lost 0 bases, J lost 0 bases, and 12 bases lay in between. There are 16 residues in the CDR3. CDR3 nucleotide sequence: TGCGCCAGCAGCTTGGAAGGGGGGGCGGTGAACACTGAAGCTTTCTTT. Protein: CASSLEGGAVNTEAFF. Filled out from reference TRBV5-1 and TRBJ1-1, the complete variable domain reads KAGVTQTPRYLIKTRGQQVTLSCSPISGHRSVSWYQQTPGQGLQFLFEYFSETQRNKGNFPGRFSGRQFSNSRSEMNVSTLELGDSALYLCASSLEGGAVNTEAFFGQGTRLTVV.

The V gene is TRBV20-1, the J gene TRBJ2-7, with TRBD2 matching over 9 bases. Germline CDR1 and CDR2: DFQATT and SNEGSKA (reference sequence). The CDR3 is made up of 13 amino acids. Losses at the gene ends were 4 bases for V and 3 bases for J; bases not matched to a gene: 4. CDR3 DNA: TGCAGTGCTAAGGGGACTAGCCTCTACGAGCAGTACTTC. Translated, it gives CSAKGTSLYEQYF.

Only a few counts were recorded for this clonotype. The rearrangement links TRBV4-3 to TRBJ2-3; D is undetermined. V gave up 0 bases and J gave up 0 bases, with 16 bases separating them. The CDR3 has 18 residues. Germline V gene data show CDR1 as LGHNA and CDR2 as YSLEER. The CDR3 is CASSQEFGASTSTDTQYF. CDR3 coding DNA: TGCGCCAGCAGCCAAGAGTTTGGAGCGTCTACTAGCACAGATACGCAGTATTTT.